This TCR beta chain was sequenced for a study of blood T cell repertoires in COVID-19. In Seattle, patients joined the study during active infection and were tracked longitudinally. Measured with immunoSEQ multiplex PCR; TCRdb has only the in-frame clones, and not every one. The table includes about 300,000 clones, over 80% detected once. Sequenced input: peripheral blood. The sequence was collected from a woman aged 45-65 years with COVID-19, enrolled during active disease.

Here the CDR3 reads CASSHRLAGGPGEQFF. The CDR3 region has the DNA TGTGCCAGCAGCCACCGACTAGCGGGAGGGCCGGGTGAGCAGTTCTTC. This chain connects TRBV3-1 (or the pseudogene TRBV3-2) to TRBJ2-1; 14 bases agree with TRBD2. The germline gives CDR1 LGHDT, CDR2 YNNKEL (reference sequence). The V gene end was trimmed by 3 bases and the J gene end by 9 bases; junction bases not matched to a gene: 7. This CDR3 is 16 amino acids long.